The 9 T cell receptor beta chains below were found in one sample sequenced in a study of CXCR3-negative and CXCR3-positive naive CD8 T cells. Study-wide points: TRB CDR3 hydrophobicity was greater in CXCR3-positive naive cells than in CXCR3-negative naive cells.

UMI-tagged TRB cDNA libraries were built via 5' RACE. Each CDR3 protein gets one entry in TCRdb, which reprocessed the 5' RACE reads and gives no DNA. The table for this sample gives 75,000 to 100,000 distinct CDR3 sequences. Their cognate antigens are unknown. The source material was naive CXCR3+ CD8+ T cells from blood. The subset was: CD45RO-CCR7+CD27+CD95- naive CD8+ T cells expressing CXCR3 (TNR3+). Receptor source: a human donor in good health. Some clones in this sample may be carry-over from other donors' samples.

The V call is TRBV6-5, the J call TRBJ1-2; TCRdb's D gene call, TRBD1, goes unchecked for lack of DNA. There are 15 residues in the CDR3. Germline CDR1 reads MNHEY; CDR2 reads SVGAGI. CDR3 sequence: CASSPRQAKRVGYTF.

The chain recombines TRBV4-3 with TRBJ2-7. CDR1 is LGHNA, CDR2 YSLEER, per germline. The CDR3 sequence is 14 residues long. CDR3 sequence reads: CASSQASVSYEQYF.

The chain couples TRBV4-2 to TRBJ2-2. Germline CDR1 and CDR2: LGHNA and YNFKEQ. CDR3 size: 16 residues. CDR3 region: CASSQVSGANTGELFF.

The rearrangement joins TRBV19 to TRBJ2-7; TCRdb selects TRBD1, and the lack of DNA leaves this call unchecked. The germline CDR1 and CDR2 sequences are LNHDA and SQIVND (reference sequence). This CDR3 spans 12 amino acids. CDR3 protein: CASGGPSYEQYF.

The chain employs TRBV19 and TRBJ2-7; TCRdb lists TRBD2, though no DNA is available to test this call. The CDR3 runs to 16 residues. Germline CDR1 reads LNHDA; CDR2 reads SQIVND (reference sequence). The CDR3 region is CASSINSGRGTYEQYF.

V gene TRBV14 combines with J gene TRBJ2-7; TCRdb reports TRBD1, a call that lacks DNA to check it against. Germline lookup yields CDR1 SGHDN and CDR2 FVKESK. The CDR3 has 16 residues. CDR3 loop: CASRPGRGDRSYEQYF.

The chain links TRBV19 to TRBJ2-7. This CDR3 is built from 13 residues. Per the germline V gene, CDR1 is LNHDA and CDR2 is SQIVND (reference sequence). CDR3 amino acids: CASSGVGPYEQYF.

The chain carries TRBV14 and TRBJ2-1. CDR3 length equals 13 residues. Germline CDR1 is SGHDN and CDR2 is FVKESK. CDR3 region: CASSEVGYNEQFF.

The V and J genes are TRBV20-1 and TRBJ2-1; absent DNA, TCRdb's TRBD2 call cannot be checked. The CDR3 is 15 amino acids. Germline V gene data show CDR1 as DFQATT and CDR2 as SNEGSKA (reference sequence). CDR3 sequence reads: CRGPWELAGGHEQFF.